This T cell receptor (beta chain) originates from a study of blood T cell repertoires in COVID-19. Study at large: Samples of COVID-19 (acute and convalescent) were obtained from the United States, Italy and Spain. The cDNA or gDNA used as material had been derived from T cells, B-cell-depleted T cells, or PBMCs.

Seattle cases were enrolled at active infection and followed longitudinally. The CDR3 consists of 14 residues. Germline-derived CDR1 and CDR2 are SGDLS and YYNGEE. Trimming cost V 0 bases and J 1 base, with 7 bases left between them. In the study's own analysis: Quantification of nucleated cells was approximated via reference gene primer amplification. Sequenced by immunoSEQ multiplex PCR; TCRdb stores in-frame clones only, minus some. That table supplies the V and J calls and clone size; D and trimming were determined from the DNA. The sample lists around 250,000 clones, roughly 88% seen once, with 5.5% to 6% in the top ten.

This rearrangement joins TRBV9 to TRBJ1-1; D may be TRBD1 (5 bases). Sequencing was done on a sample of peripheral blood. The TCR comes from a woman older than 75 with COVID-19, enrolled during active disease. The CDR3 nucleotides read TGTGCCAGCAGCGTAGCTCAGGGGAACACTGAAGCTTTCTTT. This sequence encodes CASSVAQGNTEAFF.